This T cell receptor beta chain was sequenced for a study of blood T cell repertoires in COVID-19 (dated by TCRdb to 2018 to 2020). Broadly, across the study: The collaborator samples originated in the United States, Italy and Spain and spanned the acute and convalescent phases of COVID-19. The prospective study material was composed of cDNA or gDNA derived from T cells, B-cell-depleted T cells, or PBMCs. The dataset comprised deeply sampled blood TCRbeta repertoires from subjects exposed to, actively infected with, or recovered from COVID-19. The repertoires were made available in a free public database intended to serve as a resource for research on the immune response to SARS-CoV-2. Samples came from the ongoing ImmuneRACE study (first 160 participants) plus 1,254 subjects from 6 global collaborators. Sample metadata almost always included a de-identified subject ID, COVID-19 status, age in years and sex. HLA class I and class II types, where available, came from metadata supplied by the sample provider rather than from assay-based typing. Overall study results and their limits: The amount of clinical and demographic metadata varied by source and participant and was provided uncurated.

TCRbeta CDR3 regions were amplified from genomic DNA using the immunoSEQ Assay, a bias-controlled multiplex PCR. The published analysis was carried out like this. Nucleated cell counts per sample were estimated from amplification of reference gene primers within the assay. To quantify the absolute abundance of each unique TCRbeta CDR3 rearrangement, sequence reads were collapsed and filtered. For each sample, productive Simpson clonality was calculated as the square root of Simpson's diversity index over productive rearrangements. As stored in TCRdb, this immuneACCESS dataset retains in-frame rearrangements with V and J assigned. A fraction of the clones does not appear; measured against another copy, unresolved V genes explain less than half of the discrepancy, and the remainder lacks a known reason. V and J calls and clone size are given by that table; D and trimming were obtained from the DNA. The sample records about 270,000 clones, approximately 85% of which are singletons. Clones ranked in the top ten supply roughly 14% of the sample.

Collaborating institutions collected whole blood in K2EDTA tubes following their own protocols. For TCRbeta analysis, collaborators shipped samples as frozen whole blood, isolated PBMCs, or DNA extracted from either of those sample types. From the cysteine up to the phenylalanine, the CDR3 has a length of 15 residues. The sequence is cut down to CDR3 DNA, 45 bases in frame from base 1. Relative to germline, V is 2 bases shorter and J is 2 bases shorter, with 13 bases between their ends. CDR1 MDHEN and CDR2 SYDVKM are derived from the germline V gene. For this clone: This clone's antigen is unknown. Per-base quality was not reported, and no clone a single base away is much larger than it.

This chain joins TRBV28 to TRBJ2-7; TRBD2 might be the D gene, on 5 matching bases. The receptor was isolated from a human donor in a cohort sampled during active COVID-19. Material: peripheral blood. The CDR3 has the sequence CASSLRSRRPYEQYF. The DNA sequence reads TGTGCCAGCAGTTTAAGATCTCGGAGGCCCTACGAGCAGTACTTC.